The 14 T cell receptor beta chains in this list originate from one sample, sequenced in a study of beta chain features in type 1 diabetes. These receptors' antigens are unknown. Broader study findings: Researchers report that Type 1 diabetes patients had moderately but significantly shorter TCRB CDR3s across all four CD4+ subsets.

cDNA synthesis used the whole RNA isolate, giving expressed TCRB sequences. Only in-frame clones appear in the TCRdb table, and some are missing; sequencing was by immunoSEQ multiplex PCR. The sample has hundreds of thousands of clones, around 15% seen once. What was sequenced was naive CD4+ T cells from blood. The receptor source for this set is a man between 18 and 35 years old with type 1 diabetes.

The table lists this clone with a few counts. The genes are TRBV18 and TRBJ1-2; D unclear. V shed 0 bases and J shed 3 bases, with 11 bases lying between them. The CDR3 is made up of 15 amino acids. CDR1 and CDR2 (germline): KGHSH, LQKENI. Here the CDR3 DNA reads TGTGCCAGCTCACCACCGGAGACGGACTACTATGGCTACACCTTC. Protein sequence: CASSPPETDYYGYTF.

The chain employs TRBV2 and TRBJ1-2, with D tentatively TRBD1 (6 bases). There are 14 residues in the CDR3. The V gene lost 7 bases and the J gene lost 4 bases, with 16 bases spanning the gap. Germline assignment: CDR1 SNHLY and CDR2 FYNNEI. The CDR3 protein is CASTQDRGFYGYTF. The CDR3 region has the DNA TGTGCCAGCACCCAGGACAGAGGGTTCTATGGCTACACCTTC.

Details on this clone: Other DNA sequences in the sample encode the same CDR3. The chain couples TRBV29-1 to TRBJ1-5; TRBD1 matches 8 bases. The CDR3 has 14 residues. V lost 4 bases to trimming and J lost 1 base; unmatched junction nucleotides: 3. CDR1 is SQVTM, CDR2 ANQGSEA, per germline. The CDR3 nucleotides read TGCAGCGTTGGGCAGGGGGCGAGCAATCAGCCCCAGCATTTT. This gives the protein CSVGQGASNQPQHF.

In this sample, this clone turned up a few times. The genes are TRBV30 and TRBJ2-1, with TRBD2 matching over 12 bases. Trimming removed 3 bases from V and 8 bases from J; junction bases left unmatched: 5. Per the germline V gene, CDR1 is GTSNPN and CDR2 is SVGIG (reference sequence). CDR3 length: 14 amino acids. CDR3 amino acids: CAWRLAGGPHEQFF. The CDR3 DNA follows: TGTGCCTGGAGGCTAGCGGGAGGGCCCCATGAGCAGTTCTTC. The full variable domain, in which reference TRBV30 and TRBJ2-1 provide the parts outside the CDR3, is SQTIHQWPATLVQPVGSPLSLECTVEGTSNPNLYWYRQAAGRGLQLLFYSVGIGQISSEVPQNLSASRPQDRQFILSSKKLLLSDSGFYLCAWRLAGGPHEQFFGPGTRLTVL.

This chain links TRBV11-2 with TRBJ1-3; the D is unclear. Germline V lookup: CDR1 SGHAT, CDR2 FQNNGV. V was pared by 0 bases and J by 9 bases, with 6 bases between. The CDR3 extends over 12 amino acids. The CDR3 DNA reads TGTGCCAGCAGCTTAGAGCCGGGCACCATATATTTT. Protein: CASSLEPGTIYF.

Concerning this clone itself: The same CDR3 can be traced to other DNA sequences in this sample. J is TRBJ1-2 and V is TRBV25-1; perhaps TRBD1 as D (5 bases). This CDR3 region has 14 residues. V lost 5 bases, J lost 5 bases, and 15 bases lay in between. CDR1 and CDR2 from the germline V gene are MGHDK and SYGVNS. Written as DNA, the CDR3 is TGTGCCAGCAGTCAAACAGGCAGAAATTATGGCTACACCTTC. The encoded protein is CASSQTGRNYGYTF.

This clone was counted between two and nine times. V and J are TRBV7-2 and TRBJ2-2, with D unresolved. V was clipped by 2 bases and J by 0 bases, with 10 bases between them. Looked up from germline, CDR1 is SGHTA and CDR2 is FQGNSA. The CDR3 extends over 16 amino acids. DNA of the CDR3: TGTGCCAGCAGCTTACCAAGGGCAGCGAACACCGGGGAGCTGTTTTTT. Encoded protein: CASSLPRAANTGELFF.

CDR3 in amino acids: CASSAGQGAQPQHF. The CDR3 DNA reads as TGTGCCAGCAGCGCGGGACAGGGGGCTCAGCCCCAGCATTTT. This chain links TRBV7-2 with TRBJ1-5; 12 bases align to TRBD1. The V segment lost 5 bases and the J segment 6 bases; nucleotides outside the gene matches: 2. The CDR3 is made up of 14 amino acids. Looked up from germline, CDR1 is SGHTA and CDR2 is FQGNSA.

This clone was observed a few times. The chain couples TRBV6-5 to TRBJ2-7; 8 bases line up with TRBD1. V lost 3 bases to trimming and J lost 6 bases; unmatched junction nucleotides: 10. CDR3 size: 15 residues. CDR1 MNHEY and CDR2 SVGAGI come from the germline V gene. CDR3 sequence reads: CASSYGGQGFREQYF. The DNA for the CDR3 is TGTGCCAGCAGTTATGGCGGACAGGGTTTTCGCGAGCAGTACTTC.

This rearrangement joins TRBV7-8 to TRBJ1-2; 7 bases match TRBD1. This CDR3 spans 15 amino acids. Germline CDR1 SGHVS, CDR2 FQNEAQ. V lost 5 bases, J lost 4 bases, and 10 bases stayed unmatched. This chain's CDR3 is CASSRSGQPLYGYTF. CDR3 nucleotide sequence: TGTGCCAGCAGCAGATCGGGACAGCCACTCTATGGCTACACCTTC.

This clone was seen only a few times. The V and J genes are TRBV18 and TRBJ2-1, with TRBD2 matching over 13 bases. This CDR3 spans 15 amino acids. The J segment lost 4 bases and the V segment lost 5 bases, leaving 2 bases of the junction unmatched. Germline V lookup: CDR1 KGHSH, CDR2 LQKENI. The DNA of the CDR3 is TGTGCCAGCTCAGAGGGACTAGCGGGGTACAATGAGCAGTTCTTC. This encodes CASSEGLAGYNEQFF.

The chain links TRBV4-3 to TRBJ2-3, with 9 positions matching TRBD2. The CDR3 loop spans 17 amino acids. V lost 0 bases and J lost 0; bases outside the gene matches: 4. In germline, CDR1 is LGHNA, CDR2 YSLEER. The DNA of the CDR3 is TGCGCCAGCAGCCAAGATCGTGCGGGGGGGAGCACAGATACGCAGTATTTT. Residues: CASSQDRAGGSTDTQYF.

In this sample, this clone turned up a few times. The chain is built from TRBV27 and TRBJ2-2; tentative D call: TRBD2 (6 bases). Germline CDR1 and CDR2: MNHEY and SMNVEV (reference sequence). This CDR3 region has 16 residues. Trimming removed 5 bases at V and 1 base at J, with 14 bases between. The DNA for the CDR3 is TGTGCCAGCAGTCCCCGGGGGATTCTGAACACCGGGGAGCTGTTTTTT. Translation: CASSPRGILNTGELFF.

This clone has a handful of counts. The V call is TRBV5-1, the J call TRBJ1-1; 11 positions agree with TRBD1. CDR3 length: 16 amino acids. The germline gives CDR1 SGHRS, CDR2 YFSETQ. V lost 3 bases, J lost 0 bases, and 4 bases stayed unmatched. This CDR3 is CASSSGQGAVNTEAFF. The CDR3 region has the DNA TGCGCCAGCAGCTCAGGACAGGGGGCCGTGAACACTGAAGCTTTCTTT. Looking up the rest from reference TRBV5-1 and TRBJ1-1 gives the full variable domain: KAGVTQTPRYLIKTRGQQVTLSCSPISGHRSVSWYQQTPGQGLQFLFEYFSETQRNKGNFPGRFSGRQFSNSRSEMNVSTLELGDSALYLCASSSGQGAVNTEAFFGQGTRLTVV.